The 17 T cell receptor beta chains below were found in one sample sequenced in a study of lymphopenia after photon versus proton radiotherapy. Clones were sequenced by immunoSEQ multiplex PCR, and TCRdb holds only the in-frame ones, with some missing. The sample shows 65,000 or so clones, around 90% of them seen only once. Sequences were derived from peripheral blood, sampled from a patient treated with proton-based radiotherapy. The origin of the receptors is a man aged 80 or over with esophageal cancer.

This clone was seen a single time. J is TRBJ1-5 and V is TRBV5-4; the match to TRBD1 covers 7 bases. Germline trimming cut 4 bases from V and 11 bases from J; bases unmatched to any gene: 12. Germline CDR1 and CDR2: SGHNT and YYREEE (reference sequence). The CDR3 loop spans 14 amino acids. DNA for the CDR3: TGTGCCAGCAGCACCGGTGGGACAGCTGCTTCCCAGCATTTT. Protein sequence: CASSTGGTAASQHF.

For this clone: A read error may produce the germline difference seen at one junction end. V and J are TRBV7-7 and TRBJ2-1, with D possibly being TRBD1 or TRBD2 (6 bases each). Germline V gene sequence: CDR1 SSHAT, CDR2 FNYEAQ (reference sequence). The CDR3 totals 15 residues. CDR3 bases: TGTGCTAGCAGCTTAAATCCGGACGGAGGGGGTGAGCAGTTCTTC. It encodes CASSLNPDGGGEQFF.

The chain uses TRBV18 and TRBJ2-5; D gene unclear. Germline-derived CDR1 and CDR2 are KGHSH and LQKENI. Trimming cost V 0 bases and J 2 bases, with 1 base left between them. CDR3 size: 12 residues. This CDR3 is CASSPPQETQYF. The CDR3 DNA follows: TGTGCCAGCTCACCACCACAAGAGACCCAGTACTTC.

V usage is TRBV4-1 and J usage is TRBJ1-4; TRBD1 matches 9 bases. Unmatched junction bases numbered 9, after V lost 3 bases and J lost 10 bases. The germline V gene encodes CDR1 MGHRA and CDR2 YSYEKL. This CDR3 contains 15 residues. In DNA, the CDR3 is TGCGCCAGCAGCCAGGCTCACAGGGGGCGGACAAAACTGTTTTTT. This codes for CASSQAHRGRTKLFF.

Written as DNA, the CDR3 is TGCAGTGCCCCTTACGTTCTTGAGCAGTTCTTC. This sequence encodes CSAPYVLEQFF. V is TRBV20-1 and J is TRBJ2-1; D not resolved. V was clipped by 6 bases and J by 9 bases, with 12 bases between them. The CDR3 sequence is 11 residues long. Per the germline V gene, CDR1 is DFQATT and CDR2 is SNEGSKA (reference sequence).

The chain combines TRBV7-9 with TRBJ2-5; 11 bases match TRBD2. The J call may be faulty, since TRBJ2-7 better matches the DNA end. Germline lookup yields CDR1 SEHNR and CDR2 FQNEAQ (reference sequence). This CDR3 has 15 residues. The CDR3, as DNA: TGTGCCAGCAGCTCAGGACTAGCGGGTTCCTACGAGCAGTACTTC. Translation gives CASSSGLAGSYEQYF.

This clone showed up just once. V is TRBV9 and J is TRBJ1-6; 7 positions match TRBD1. There are 15 residues in the CDR3. Germline values: CDR1 SGDLS, CDR2 YYNGEE. The V gene end was trimmed by 4 bases and the J gene end by 7 bases; junction bases not matched to a gene: 8. CDR3 sequence reads: CASSPEGAGNSPLHF. The CDR3 DNA reads as TGTGCCAGCAGCCCAGAGGGGGCCGGGAATTCACCCCTCCACTTT. Full variable domain (rest looked up from reference TRBV9 and TRBJ1-6): DSGVTQTPKHLITATGQRVTLRCSPRSGDLSVYWYQQSLDQGLQFLIQYYNGEERAKGNILERFSAQQFPDLHSELNLSSLELGDSALYFCASSPEGAGNSPLHFGNGTRLTVT.

The chain couples TRBV4-1 to TRBJ2-7; D may be TRBD1 or TRBD2 (6 bases each). This CDR3 is built from 15 residues. Germline CDR1 MGHRA, CDR2 YSYEKL. V was clipped by 2 bases and J by 6 bases, with 17 bases between them. The CDR3 nucleotides read TGCGCCAGCAGCCAACAAGGTGGAGGGACACGCGAGCAGTACTTC. Protein sequence: CASSQQGGGTREQYF.

This CDR3 reads CASRQFYEQYF. CDR3 DNA sequence: TGTGCCAGCAGACAGTTCTACGAGCAGTACTTC. This chain connects TRBV2 to TRBJ2-7; D gene unclear. Trimming cost V 6 bases and J 3 bases, with 6 bases left between them. Per germline, CDR1 SNHLY and CDR2 FYNNEI. CDR3 length equals 11 residues. Full variable domain (remainder filled in from reference TRBV2 and TRBJ2-7): EPEVTQTPSHQVTQMGQEVILRCVPISNHLYFYWYRQILGQKVEFLVSFYNNEISEKSEIFDDQFSVERPDGSNFTLKIRSTKLEDSAMYFCASRQFYEQYFGPGTRLTVT.

The CDR3 here is CASSSTGQGLFEKLFF. CDR3 bases: TGCGCCAGCAGCTCCACGGGACAGGGGCTGTTTGAAAAACTGTTTTTT. This sequence joins TRBV5-1 and TRBJ1-4, with 10 nucleotides matching TRBD1. V lost 3 bases and J lost 7; bases outside the gene matches: 9. Looked up from germline, CDR1 is SGHRS and CDR2 is YFSETQ. CDR3 size: 16 residues.

The rearrangement uses TRBV6-1 and TRBJ2-3, with D uncertain. Trimming took 3 bases from V and 4 from J, leaving 5 bases between them. Germline CDR1 and CDR2: MNHNS and SASEGT. The CDR3 sequence is 12 residues long. The CDR3 protein is CASSEGADTQYF. CDR3 bases: TGTGCCAGCAGTGAGGGCGCAGATACGCAGTATTTT.

V gene TRBV7-2 combines with J gene TRBJ1-2; 8 bases align to TRBD1. Looked up from germline, CDR1 is SGHTA and CDR2 is FQGNSA. The CDR3 is made up of 15 amino acids. V lost 5 bases to trimming and J lost 7 bases; unmatched junction nucleotides: 12. The CDR3 coding sequence is TGTGCCAGCAGCCCCCGCGGCAGGGGGCTAAGTGGCTACACCTTC. Translated, it gives CASSPRGRGLSGYTF.

This clone occurred a few times. The gene calls are TRBV7-6 and TRBJ2-7; TRBD2 might be the D (6 bases). This CDR3 spans 12 amino acids. V was trimmed by 5 bases and J by 5 bases, leaving 10 bases between them. The germline V gene encodes CDR1 SGHVS and CDR2 FNYEAQ. The CDR3 reads CASSPWGDEQYF. The CDR3 DNA follows: TGTGCCAGCAGCCCCTGGGGGGACGAGCAGTACTTC.

This clone was counted only a few times. The genes are TRBV4-1 and TRBJ1-6, with 7 nucleotides matching TRBD1. Germline V gene sequence: CDR1 MGHRA, CDR2 YSYEKL. Trimming at V came to 1 base and at J to 7 bases, leaving 7 bases not matched to a gene. The length of the CDR3 is 16 residues. The chain's CDR3 is CASSQGWGTENSPLHF. CDR3 DNA: TGCGCCAGCAGCCAAGGTTGGGGGACAGAGAATTCACCCCTCCACTTT.

The chain recombines TRBV18 with TRBJ1-2; D not certain. CDR1 and CDR2 from the germline V gene are KGHSH and LQKENI. V was pared by 3 bases and J by 14 bases, with 13 bases between. The CDR3 has 11 residues. In DNA form, the CDR3 reads TGTGCCAGCTCACCCCGGGAGGTAGGAACCTTC. Protein: CASSPREVGTF.

This rearrangement joins TRBV16 to TRBJ2-5; D remains ambiguous. This CDR3 is built from 13 residues. Germline V gives CDR1 KGHSY, CDR2 FQNENV. The V end lost 1 base, the J end lost 5 bases, and 8 bases lay between the germline ends. The CDR3 is CASSQLKEETQYF. DNA of the CDR3: TGTGCCAGCAGCCAATTAAAGGAGGAGACCCAGTACTTC.

J is TRBJ2-1 and V is TRBV11-2; 7 bases map to TRBD1. Germline V gene lookup returns CDR1 SGHAT and CDR2 FQNNGV. Unmatched junction bases numbered 6, after V lost 3 bases and J lost 4 bases. The CDR3 runs to 15 residues. The CDR3 bases are TGTGCCAGCAGCTTGTACTGGGACAGTTACAATGAGCAGTTCTTC. Its translation: CASSLYWDSYNEQFF. Complete variable domain (other parts from reference TRBV11-2 and TRBJ2-1): EAGVAQSPRYKIIEKRQSVAFWCNPISGHATLYWYQQILGQGPKLLIQFQNNGVVDDSQLPKDRFSAERLKGVDSTLKIQPAKLEDSAVYLCASSLYWDSYNEQFFGPGTRLTVL.